This TCR beta chain derives from a study of cytomegalovirus exposure and HLA in healthy donors (dated by TCRdb to 2016 to 2017). For context, the study as a whole: An earlier analysis of several hundred of the donors reported about 290 Gb of sequence data and roughly 110 million unique TCR beta sequences from 150 million to 200 million T cells. An early release that covered some 630 HLA-typed donors contained approximately 300 gigabases of sequencing data and about 84 million unique TCR sequences. Of the roughly 400 genotyped donors, around 81% fell in the genetic ancestry cluster associated with self-reported Caucasian donors. The aim of the study was to test whether cataloging public T cell receptors could identify signatures of past pathogen exposure. The study used immunosequencing to profile the T cell repertoires of about 670 subjects and linked those repertoires to cytomegalovirus serostatus. A separate validation cohort of roughly 120 different subjects was used in addition to the approximately 610-subject first cohort. The study combined high-throughput TCR immunosequencing, statistical association of individual TCRs with disease status, and machine learning to predict cytomegalovirus infection status. To study patterns of TCR occurrence, a later analysis re-analyzed previously published TCR beta repertoires from under 750 donors and added high-resolution HLA genotyping. Rather than using new phenotypic data, the later analysis identified candidate immune exposures from TCR beta sequences and from how often those sequences occurred across donors. To decide whether each TCR beta V gene segment behaved as functional or pseudogenic, an earlier analysis of some 600 of the donors relied on high-throughput TCR beta sequencing. Donor age, sex, ethnicity and CMV serostatus were compiled together with the repertoire data. A later genetic analysis used genome-wide SNP genotypes for about 65% of the 666 donors, treating that subset as a discovery cohort. Every repertoire in the discovery cohort had been generated on one and the same sequencing platform. HLA typing included class I and class II loci at four-digit resolution. The number of typed donors differed by locus: roughly 629-640 for A, B, C, DRB1 and DQB1; approximately 520 for DQA1; 606 for DPA1; and 400 to 480 for DPB1. Four or five DR-DQ haplotypes were handled as single units for association and clustering because linkage in the cohort was strong. Among 300 to 450 genotyped donors of the cohort, an average of approximately 240,000 unique TCR beta nucleotide sequences were sequenced per donor, roughly 20% of them non-productive. The investigation overall reported the following: The cohort was sequenced for TCR beta chains only, and without alpha or paired-chain data the features that could be detected were limited. In a later analysis, several top co-occurrence clusters were reported to appear linked to parvovirus B19, influenza, CMV and Epstein-Barr virus. Because counts were too low, roughly 17 rarely observed V segments, including chromosome 9 orphons, were left out of the earlier analysis of approximately 500 of the donors. In vitro tests confirmed that a few of the cytomegalovirus-associated TCR beta chains recognize cytomegalovirus antigens. The authors suggested that the approach could potentially be extended to other disease states and immunological phenotypes. HLA typing was unavailable for some donors at each locus, so association tests used only the typed subset. A further reported finding was that TCR beta sequences accurately predicted the HLA-A and HLA-B alleles for most subjects in the first cohort. In a later genetic analysis, fewer N-insertions in productive TCRs were reported among donors in an Asian-associated ancestry cluster than the approximately 670-donor mean. An association between a missense DCLRE1C variant and V-gene and J-gene trimming of TCR beta chains was found in a later genetic analysis and replicated in an independent cohort. Across donors, most TCR sequences were observed very rarely, whereas some public TCRs were present in many individuals. Assigning TCR associations to individual alleles was difficult when HLA alleles, especially DR and DQ, strongly co-occurred. In an earlier analysis of about 600 of the donors, most TCR beta V segments appeared in productive rearrangements about 90% or about 30% of the time, broadly matching IMGT annotations. Correlated functional status among segregating V segments might reflect linkage disequilibrium, but an unknown experimental factor could not be ruled out. Compared with equally common non-associated chains, HLA-associated TCR beta chains in a later analysis were more clonally expanded and had lower generation probabilities. The classifier was reported to diagnose cytomegalovirus status with high specificity and sensitivity in both the original and validation cohorts. A later analysis found that most CMV-associated TCR beta chains appeared HLA-restricted, with HLA associations seemingly driven largely by CMV exposure. Immune exposure information for the cohort was limited to CMV serostatus. According to a later analysis, TCR association rates differed among HLA loci, with DRB1 alleles showing the most associated TCRs and HLA-C alleles showing the fewest. A cluster of highly shared sequence variants was judged likely to represent a technical artifact of the sequencing pipeline. Some IMGT-functional V segments, including TRBV6-2 and TRBV6-3, could not be distinguished by the 87-base-pair reads and were therefore excluded. The presence/absence analyses assumed that sequencing depth was roughly uniform across donors, and that assumption may not be true. In the study, about 150 TCR beta chains were listed as associated with cytomegalovirus. Specific HLA alleles were associated with 18,000 or so TCR beta sequences at a false discovery rate of 0.05 in a later analysis.

Reading from cysteine to phenylalanine, the CDR3 counts 16 amino acids. Solely the CDR3 DNA is kept, with 48 bases framed from the first base. The germline V gene encodes CDR1 LNHNV and CDR2 YYDKDF (reference sequence). A note on this clone: Its antigen target is currently unknown. Per-base qualities were not stored, and no clone one base away is much larger.

Libraries were made using the immunoSEQ multiplex PCR assay. For the multiplex PCR, a mixture combining 60 forward primers for TCR Vbeta segments and 13 reverse primers for TCR Jbeta segments was used. Amplification of the CDR3 region of rearranged TCR beta genes was performed with a multiplex PCR assay on genomic DNA. The Illumina HiSeq System was used to sequence the amplified TCR beta libraries as 87-base-pair reads. In the paper's pipeline: A later analysis tallied around 87 million unique TCR beta chains across the 550 to 850 repertoires, and some 10 million of those chains were shared by two or more donors. Raw reads were error-corrected and collapsed into unique sequences by a nearest-neighbor algorithm in which closely related sequences were merged to remove PCR and sequencing errors. V, D and J gene segments were assigned by aligning CDR3 sequences to IMGT reference sequences. Each retained sequence needed at least a six-nucleotide match to both a V gene segment and a J gene segment. Rearrangements were classified as productive when the CDR3 lacked stop codons and remained in frame with V and J, and all other rearrangements were classified as non-productive. CDR3 was defined by IMGT convention, running from the second conserved V-encoded cysteine to the conserved J-encoded phenylalanine. In an earlier analysis of just under 600 of the donors, sequences lacking an unambiguous match to a single V gene segment were excluded. An earlier analysis of a few hundred of the donors called V segments functional above 56.7% productive rearrangements and segregating when the between-donor standard deviation exceeded 5%. A statistical classification framework was built to diagnose cytomegalovirus status from the catalog of TCR beta chain sequences. In a later analysis, V and J genes were assigned by comparing TCR nucleotide sequences against IMGT/GENE-DB human TR gene sequences. A later analysis assigned CDR3 sequences and most-parsimonious VDJ recombination scenarios with the TCRdist pipeline. In a later analysis, each TCR beta chain was defined by its CDR3 amino acid sequence together with its V-gene family, and reads lacking a unique V-gene family were excluded. In a later analysis, 500 to 700 highly shared, low-generation-probability nucleotide sequences were removed to address suspected cross-contamination and a sequencing artifact. For each public chain, a later analysis derived a clonal expansion index from normalized ranks of inferred template counts within each repertoire. A later analysis computed generation probabilities with a VDJ recombination model fitted to out-of-frame rearrangements, and checked the results against IGoR. In a later analysis, TCR-TCR, TCR-HLA and TCR-CMV co-occurrence was scored with hypergeometric tests, and a repertoire-size bias correction was applied to TCR pairs. To estimate false discovery rates, a later analysis permuted the HLA or CMV assignments 20 times. In a later analysis, co-occurring TCRs were grouped using DBSCAN, with TCRdist sequence similarity added in when clustering inside HLA-allele-positive subsets. Repertoires with fewer than 30,000 or more than 120,000 public chains, plus five repertoires with anomalous nucleotide sharing, were excluded from co-occurrence clustering. TCRdb limited this immuneACCESS table to in-frame rearrangements with V and J called. A share of clones is missing; checked studies link under half to unresolved V genes, and the rest is unexplained. Clone size and V and J calls were adopted from that table, with D and trimming inferred from the DNA. This sample comprises around 230,000 clones, over 60% of them detected only once. Roughly 1.9% of the sample is in the top ten clones.

The cohort comprised 670 or so healthy bone marrow donors. Cohort members were all nominally healthy when sampled, although unrecorded immune exposures were likely present. The donor tested CMV seronegative, placing the donor among the 350 to 400 seronegative members of the cohort. A peripheral blood sample was collected from each donor, and TCR beta sequencing was performed on peripheral blood mononuclear cells. Genomic DNA extraction from the blood cell samples was performed with the Qiagen DNeasy Blood Extraction Kit. This clonotype was sampled from a male donor in good health and CMV-seronegative. Here the chain combines TRBV15 and TRBJ2-5, and TRBD1 may be the D gene, going by 6 matching bases. The end of the DNA is better explained by TRBJ2-7, so the J call may be wrong. Source material: PBMCs. The DNA reads TGTGCCACCAGCAGAGGAAAAACAGGGTGGGGATACGAGCAGTACTTC. This encodes CATSRGKTGWGYEQYF.